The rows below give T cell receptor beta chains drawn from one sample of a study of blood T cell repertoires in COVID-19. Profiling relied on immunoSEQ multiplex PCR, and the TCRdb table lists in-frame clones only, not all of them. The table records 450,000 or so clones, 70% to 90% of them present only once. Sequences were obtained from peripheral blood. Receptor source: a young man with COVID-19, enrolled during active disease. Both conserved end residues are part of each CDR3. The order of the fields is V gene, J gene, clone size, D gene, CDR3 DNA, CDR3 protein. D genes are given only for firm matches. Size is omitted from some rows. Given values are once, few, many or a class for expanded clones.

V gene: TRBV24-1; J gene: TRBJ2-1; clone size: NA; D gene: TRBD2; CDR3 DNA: TGTGCCACCAGTGACCGCGGACTAGCGGTAGATTACAATGAGCAGTTCTTC; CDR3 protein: CATSDRGLAVDYNEQFF
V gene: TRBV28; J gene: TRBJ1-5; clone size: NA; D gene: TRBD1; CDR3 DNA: TGTGCCAGCAGTCTACAGGGGCAGCCCCAGCATTTT; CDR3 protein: CASSLQGQPQHF
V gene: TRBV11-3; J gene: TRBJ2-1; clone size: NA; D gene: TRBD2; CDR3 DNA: TGTGCCAGCAGCCCAACTAGCGGGAGGAGCTACAATGAGCAGTTCTTC; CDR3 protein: CASSPTSGRSYNEQFF
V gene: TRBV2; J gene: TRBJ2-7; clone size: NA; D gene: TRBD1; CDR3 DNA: TGTGCCAGCACAGGGGACAGGGGCGACGAGCAGTACTTC; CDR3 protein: CASTGDRGDEQYF
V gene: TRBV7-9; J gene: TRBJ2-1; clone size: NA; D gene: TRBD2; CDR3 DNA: TGTGCCAGCAGTCCTCGGTTGGGGAGGCGGGAGGGGACCTACAATGAGCAGTTCTTC; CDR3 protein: CASSPRLGRREGTYNEQFF
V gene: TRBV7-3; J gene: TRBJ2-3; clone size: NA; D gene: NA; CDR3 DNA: TGTGCCAGCAGCTTAGTAGGGGGTCCTACAGATACGCAGTATTTT; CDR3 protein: CASSLVGGPTDTQYF
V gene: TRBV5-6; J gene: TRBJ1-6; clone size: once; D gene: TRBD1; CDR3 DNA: TGTGCCAGCAGCTTGGCCGCCGGACAGGGGACGAGATCACCCCTCCACTTT; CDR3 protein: CASSLAAGQGTRSPLHF
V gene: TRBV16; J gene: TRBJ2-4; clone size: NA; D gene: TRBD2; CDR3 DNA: TGTGCCAGCAGCCAGGCCGGGACCGGGGGGAACATTCAGTACTTC; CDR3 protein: CASSQAGTGGNIQYF
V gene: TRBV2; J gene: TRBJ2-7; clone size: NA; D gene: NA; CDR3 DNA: TGTGCCAGCACTCCGGGACTCGGGAGAATTGAGCAGTACTTC; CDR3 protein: CASTPGLGRIEQYF
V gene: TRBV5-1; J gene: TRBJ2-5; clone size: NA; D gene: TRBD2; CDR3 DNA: TGCGCCAGCAGTTTTGGACTAGCGGGAGGGGAGACCCAGTACTTC; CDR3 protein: CASSFGLAGGETQYF
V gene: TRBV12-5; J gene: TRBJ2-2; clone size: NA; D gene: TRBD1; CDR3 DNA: TGTGCTAGTGGTTCACAGGGGGCTGGCGGGGAGCTGTTTTTT; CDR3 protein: CASGSQGAGGELFF
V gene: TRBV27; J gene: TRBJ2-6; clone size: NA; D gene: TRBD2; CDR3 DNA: TGTGCCAGCAGTTTAATTCGGGGGGAGAGCTCTGGGGCCAACGTCCTGACTTTC; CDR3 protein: CASSLIRGESSGANVLTF
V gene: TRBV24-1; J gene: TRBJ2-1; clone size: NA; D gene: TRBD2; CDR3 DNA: TGTGCCACCAGTGTAACTAGCGGTACTTACAATGAGCAGTTCTTC; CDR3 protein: CATSVTSGTYNEQFF
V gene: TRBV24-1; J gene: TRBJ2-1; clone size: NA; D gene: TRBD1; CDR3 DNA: TGTGCCACCAGTGATTTGACAGGGGGCCCCTACAATGAGCAGTTCTTC; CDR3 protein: CATSDLTGGPYNEQFF
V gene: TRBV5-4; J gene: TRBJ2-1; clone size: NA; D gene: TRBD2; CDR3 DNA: TGTGCCAGCAGCACCGGGACTACCTCCAATGAGCAGTTCTTC; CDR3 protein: CASSTGTTSNEQFF
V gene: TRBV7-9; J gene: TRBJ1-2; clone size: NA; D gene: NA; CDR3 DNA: TGTGCCAGCAGCTTATCAGGGCAAGTTGGTTATGGCTACACCTTC; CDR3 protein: CASSLSGQVGYGYTF
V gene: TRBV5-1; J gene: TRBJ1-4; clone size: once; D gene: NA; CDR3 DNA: TGCGCCAGCAGCGGACTCGGAACTAATGAAAAACTGTTTTTT; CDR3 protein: CASSGLGTNEKLFF
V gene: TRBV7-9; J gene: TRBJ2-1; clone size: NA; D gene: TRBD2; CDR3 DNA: TGTGCCAGCAGCCCGGGACTAGCTATCGATGAGCAGTTCTTC; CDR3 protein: CASSPGLAIDEQFF
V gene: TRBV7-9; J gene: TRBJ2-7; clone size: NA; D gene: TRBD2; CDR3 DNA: TGTGCCAGCAGCTCGAGAGACGTACTAGCGGGGAGCTCCTACGAGCAGTACTTC; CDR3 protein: CASSSRDVLAGSSYEQYF
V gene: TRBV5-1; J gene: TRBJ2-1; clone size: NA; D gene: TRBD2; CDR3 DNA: TGCGCCAGCAGCTTGTTAGCGACTAGCGGGACTGAGCAGTTCTTC; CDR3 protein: CASSLLATSGTEQFF
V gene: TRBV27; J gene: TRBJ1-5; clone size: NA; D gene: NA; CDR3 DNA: TGTGCCAGCAGTTTGCAGGGGCCCTATAGCAATCAGCCCCAGCATTTT; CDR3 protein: CASSLQGPYSNQPQHF
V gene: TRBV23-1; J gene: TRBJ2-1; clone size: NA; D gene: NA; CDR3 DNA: TGCGCCAGCAGTTTTTCAACTCCTCACGGGTACAATGAGCAGTTCTTC; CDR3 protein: CASSFSTPHGYNEQFF
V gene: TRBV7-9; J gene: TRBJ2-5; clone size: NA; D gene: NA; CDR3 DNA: TGTGCCAGCAGGAAACCGGGTTCGCGGGTAGAGACCCAGTACTTC; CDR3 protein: CASRKPGSRVETQYF
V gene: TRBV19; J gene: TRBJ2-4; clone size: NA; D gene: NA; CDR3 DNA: TGTGCCAGTAGTATAGATCGGCCGGGGAACATTCAGTACTTC; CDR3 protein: CASSIDRPGNIQYF
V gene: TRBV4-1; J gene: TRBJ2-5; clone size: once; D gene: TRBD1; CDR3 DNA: TGCGCCAGCAGTCTAGACAGGGCGTTCGAGACCCAGTACTTC; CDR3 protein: CASSLDRAFETQYF
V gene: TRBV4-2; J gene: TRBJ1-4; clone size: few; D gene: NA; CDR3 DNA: TGTGCCAGCAGCCAAGACTGGCCAACTAATGAAAAACTGTTTTTT; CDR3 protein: CASSQDWPTNEKLFF
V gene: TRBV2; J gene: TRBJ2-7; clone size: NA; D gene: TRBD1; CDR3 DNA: TGTGCCAGCAGCGACGCTAGACAGGGAAGCGAGCAGTACTTC; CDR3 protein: CASSDARQGSEQYF
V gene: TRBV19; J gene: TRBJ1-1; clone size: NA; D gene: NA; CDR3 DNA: TGTGCCAGTAAGGAGGGTAGAAGAGCTGAAGCTTTCTTT; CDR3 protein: CASKEGRRAEAFF
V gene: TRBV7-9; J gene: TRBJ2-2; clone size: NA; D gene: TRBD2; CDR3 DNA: TGTGCCAGCAGCATCCGACTAGCGGGGGGGAGCACCGGGGAGCTGTTTTTT; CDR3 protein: CASSIRLAGGSTGELFF
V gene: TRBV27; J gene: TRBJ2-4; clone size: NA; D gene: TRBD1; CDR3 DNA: TGTGCCAGCAGAGGACAGGGGAGTAACATTCAGTACTTC; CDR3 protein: CASRGQGSNIQYF
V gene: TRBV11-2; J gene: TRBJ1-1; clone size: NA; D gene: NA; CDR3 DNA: TGTGCCAGCAGCTACGGAGGCAACCGGGGTACTGAAGCTTTCTTT; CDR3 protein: CASSYGGNRGTEAFF
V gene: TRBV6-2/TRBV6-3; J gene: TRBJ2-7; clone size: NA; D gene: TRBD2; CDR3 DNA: TGTGCCAGCAGCGAGGCGGGGGGAACCACCTACGAGCAGTACTTC; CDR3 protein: CASSEAGGTTYEQYF
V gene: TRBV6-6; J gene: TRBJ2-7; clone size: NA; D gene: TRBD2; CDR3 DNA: TGTGCCAGCCAAAGCGGGAGTGGGTACGAGCAGTACTTC; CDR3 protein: CASQSGSGYEQYF
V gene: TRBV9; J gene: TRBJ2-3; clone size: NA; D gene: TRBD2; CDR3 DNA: TGTGCCAGCAGCGTAGCCCCTAGCGGGAGCCCCAGCACAGATACGCAGTATTTT; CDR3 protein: CASSVAPSGSPSTDTQYF
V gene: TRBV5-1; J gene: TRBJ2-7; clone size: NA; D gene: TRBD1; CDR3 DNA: TGCGCCAGCAGCCTCGGGACAGTGGACTCCTACGAGCAGTACTTC; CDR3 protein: CASSLGTVDSYEQYF
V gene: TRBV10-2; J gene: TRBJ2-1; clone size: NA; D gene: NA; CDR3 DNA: TGCGCCAGCAGTGGTAGTAGCGTCTACAATGAGCAGTTCTTC; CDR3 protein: CASSGSSVYNEQFF
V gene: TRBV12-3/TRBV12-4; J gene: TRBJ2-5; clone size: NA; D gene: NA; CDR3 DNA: TGTGCCAGCAGTCAAGAGGAGACCCAGTACTTC; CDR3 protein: CASSQEETQYF
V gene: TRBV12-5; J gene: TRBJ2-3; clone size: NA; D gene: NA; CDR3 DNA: TGTGCTAGTGGTTTGAGTGTGATAGGCACAGATACGCAGTATTTT; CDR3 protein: CASGLSVIGTDTQYF
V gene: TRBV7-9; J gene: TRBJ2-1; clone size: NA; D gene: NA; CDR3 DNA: TGTGCCAGCAGCGCTGGCAGTCACTACAATGAGCAGTTCTTC; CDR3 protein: CASSAGSHYNEQFF
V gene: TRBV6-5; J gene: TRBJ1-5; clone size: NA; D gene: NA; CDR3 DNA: TGTGCCAGCAGTTACTCAGGGGGCAATCAGCCCCAGCATTTT; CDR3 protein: CASSYSGGNQPQHF
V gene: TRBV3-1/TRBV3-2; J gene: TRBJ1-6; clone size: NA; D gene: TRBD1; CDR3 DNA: TGTGCCAGCAGCCAAGAATTGGGGACAGGGCTCGCTTCACCCCTCCACTTT; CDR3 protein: CASSQELGTGLASPLHF
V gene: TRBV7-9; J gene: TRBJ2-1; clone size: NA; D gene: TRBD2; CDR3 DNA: TGTGCCAGCAGCTTAGGTAGGACTAGCTCCTACAATGAGCAGTTCTTC; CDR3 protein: CASSLGRTSSYNEQFF
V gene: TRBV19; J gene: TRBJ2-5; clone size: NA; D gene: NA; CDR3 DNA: TGTGCCAGTAGTCAACCCTTCTCGCGGTCGCAAGAGACCCAGTACTTC; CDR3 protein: CASSQPFSRSQETQYF
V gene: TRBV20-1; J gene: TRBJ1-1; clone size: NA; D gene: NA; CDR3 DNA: TGCAGTGCCCAAAGGGAGCAACAAGCTTTCTTT; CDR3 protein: CSAQREQQAFF
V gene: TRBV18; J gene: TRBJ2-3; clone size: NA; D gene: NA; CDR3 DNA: TGTGCCAGCTCACCAGGACAGGCGGGGACAGATACGCAGTATTTT; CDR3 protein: CASSPGQAGTDTQYF
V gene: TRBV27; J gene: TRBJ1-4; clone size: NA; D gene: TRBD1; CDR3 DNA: TGTGCCAGCAGTTTTATAGGGGGCAGTGAAAAACTGTTTTTT; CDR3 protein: CASSFIGGSEKLFF
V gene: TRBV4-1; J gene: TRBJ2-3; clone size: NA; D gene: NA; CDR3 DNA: TGCGCCAGCAGCCGGCCAAATCGTAGCTTAACCACAGATACGCAGTATTTT; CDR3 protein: CASSRPNRSLTTDTQYF
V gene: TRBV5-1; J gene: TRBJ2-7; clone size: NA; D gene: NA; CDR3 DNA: TGCGCCAGCAGCTTACGGACGGGGAACTACGAGCAGTACTTC; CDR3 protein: CASSLRTGNYEQYF
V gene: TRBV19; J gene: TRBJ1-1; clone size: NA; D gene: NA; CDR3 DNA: TGTGCCAGTAGTGCAGGGAGGTTCACTGAAGCTTTCTTT; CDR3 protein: CASSAGRFTEAFF
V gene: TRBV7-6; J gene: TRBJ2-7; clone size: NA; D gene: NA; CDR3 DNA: TGTGCCAGCAGCTCCCTAGGGCAAGGGGGCGAGCAGTACTTC; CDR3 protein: CASSSLGQGGEQYF
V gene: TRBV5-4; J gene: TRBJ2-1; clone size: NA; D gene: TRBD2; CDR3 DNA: TGTGCCAGCAGTTCTCCGGGACTAGCGGGAACGAGCTCCTACAATGAGCAGTTCTTC; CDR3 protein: CASSSPGLAGTSSYNEQFF
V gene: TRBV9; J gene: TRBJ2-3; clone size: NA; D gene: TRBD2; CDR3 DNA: TGTGCCAGCAGCGTAGGGATAGCGGGGAGCACAGATACGCAGTATTTT; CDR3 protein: CASSVGIAGSTDTQYF
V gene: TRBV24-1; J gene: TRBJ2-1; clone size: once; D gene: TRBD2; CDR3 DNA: TGTGCCACCAGTATCGGGACTAGCGTCTACAATGAGCAGTTCTTC; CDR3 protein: CATSIGTSVYNEQFF
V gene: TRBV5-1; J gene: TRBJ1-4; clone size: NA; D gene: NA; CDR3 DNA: TGCGCCAGCAGCTCTGGGGGGGAAACTAATGAAAAACTGTTTTTT; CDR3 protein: CASSSGGETNEKLFF
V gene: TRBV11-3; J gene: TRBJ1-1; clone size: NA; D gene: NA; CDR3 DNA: TGTGCCAGTCTGGATATGGGAGAGATTTTGTTT; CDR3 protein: CASLDMGEILF
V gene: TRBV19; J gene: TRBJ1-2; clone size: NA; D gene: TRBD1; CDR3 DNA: TGTGCCAGTAGTATAAACAGGGGGCAGAGCTATGGCTACACCTTC; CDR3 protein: CASSINRGQSYGYTF